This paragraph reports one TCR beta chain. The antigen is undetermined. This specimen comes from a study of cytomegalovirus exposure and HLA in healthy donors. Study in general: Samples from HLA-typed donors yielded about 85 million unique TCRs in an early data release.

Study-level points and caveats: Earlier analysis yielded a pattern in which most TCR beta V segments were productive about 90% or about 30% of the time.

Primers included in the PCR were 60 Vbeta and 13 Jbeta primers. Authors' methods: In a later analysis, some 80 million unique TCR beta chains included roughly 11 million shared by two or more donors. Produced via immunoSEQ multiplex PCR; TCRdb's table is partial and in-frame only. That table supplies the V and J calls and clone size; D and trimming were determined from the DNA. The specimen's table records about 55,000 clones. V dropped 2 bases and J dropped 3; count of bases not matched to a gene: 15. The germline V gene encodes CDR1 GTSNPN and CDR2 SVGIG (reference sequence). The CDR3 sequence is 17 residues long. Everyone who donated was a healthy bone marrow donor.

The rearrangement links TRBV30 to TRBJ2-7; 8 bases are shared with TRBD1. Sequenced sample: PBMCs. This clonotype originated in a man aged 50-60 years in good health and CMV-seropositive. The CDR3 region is CAWSSGTGRGFFYEQYF. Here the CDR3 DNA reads TGTGCCTGGAGTAGTGGGACAGGCAGGGGGTTTTTCTACGAGCAGTACTTC.